Below, one T cell receptor beta chain is given with its context. Germline-derived CDR1 and CDR2 are SNHLY and FYNNEI. This CDR3 has 16 amino acids. The V end was cut by 4 bases, the J end by 4 bases, with 17 bases between. Sequencing was performed with immunoSEQ multiplex PCR; in TCRdb, only in-frame clones are kept and a portion is missing. In the table there are approximately 210,000 clones, about 90% of which are singletons. The entry originates in a study of control samples from healthy donors and cancer patients. V usage is TRBV2 and J usage is TRBJ1-5; the D gene is possibly TRBD1 (6 bases). Material: blood. This TCR came from a man aged 30 to 45 in good health. The CDR3 nucleotides are TGTGCCAGCAGTGGGCTGGTTACAGGGATTAATCAGCCCCAGCATTTT. It yields the protein CASSGLVTGINQPQHF.